Below, 17 T cell receptor beta chains from the same sample are listed, as sequenced in a study of OX40 agonist ivuxolimab in advanced cancers. Repertoires were generated with immunoSEQ multiplex PCR, while TCRdb's copy carries only in-frame clones and drops some. The sample includes 55,000 to 75,000 clones, about 86% seen only once; the top ten take about 1.1%. The sample consisted of CD4+ or CD8+ T cells sorted from blood, taken in a trial of the OX40 agonist ivuxolimab. The receptor set was obtained from an adult with an advanced solid tumor such as melanoma, head and neck, liver or kidney cancer.

The chain employs TRBV19 and TRBJ2-3; 8 nucleotides line up with TRBD2. CDR1 and CDR2 (germline): LNHDA, SQIVND (reference sequence). The CDR3 contains 14 residues. V lost 4 bases to trimming and J lost 3 bases; unmatched junction nucleotides: 3. In nucleotides, the CDR3 is TGTGCCAGTAGTACAGGGACTAGGACAGATACGCAGTATTTT. This gives the protein CASSTGTRTDTQYF.

The chain joins TRBV19 to TRBJ1-1; 7 nucleotides agree with TRBD1. The germline V gene encodes CDR1 LNHDA and CDR2 SQIVND (reference sequence). The CDR3 is 15 amino acids. V shed 2 bases and J 2 bases; nucleotides not matched to a gene: 5. DNA for the CDR3: TGTGCCAGTAGTATACAGGGGGTGGGAAACACTGAAGCTTTCTTT. Translating it yields CASSIQGVGNTEAFF. The entire variable domain, with the rest obtained from reference TRBV19 and TRBJ1-1, is as follows: DGGITQSPKYLFRKEGQNVTLSCEQNLNHDAMYWYRQDPGQGLRLIYYSQIVNDFQKGDIAEGYSVSREKKESFPLTVTSAQKNPTAFYLCASSIQGVGNTEAFFGQGTRLTVV.

The chain couples TRBV29-1 to TRBJ2-5; a possible D gene is TRBD1 (6 bases). The V end lost 6 bases, the J end lost 5 bases, and 19 bases lay between the germline ends. Germline V gene lookup returns CDR1 SQVTM and CDR2 ANQGSEA. The CDR3 contains 14 residues. CDR3 loop: CSVDGSGAWETQYF. As DNA, the CDR3 is TGCAGCGTAGATGGGTCAGGGGCTTGGGAGACCCAGTACTTC. The variable domain in full, with the rest retrieved from reference TRBV29-1 and TRBJ2-5, is SAVISQKPSRDICQRGTSLTIQCQVDSQVTMMFWYRQQPGQSLTLIATANQGSEATYESGFVIDKFPISRPNLTFSTLTVSNMSPEDSSIYLCSVDGSGAWETQYFGPGTRLLVL.

This clone was seen only a few times. This chain uses TRBV5-1 with TRBJ2-3; TRBD1 agrees at 7 bases. Looked up from germline, CDR1 is SGHRS and CDR2 is YFSETQ. This CDR3 contains 14 residues. Germline trimming cut 1 base from V and 7 bases from J; bases unmatched to any gene: 6. For the CDR3, the DNA is TGCGCCAGCAGCTTGCGAGGCAGGGGGAATACGCAGTATTTT. Its translation: CASSLRGRGNTQYF.

This rearrangement joins TRBV6-1 to TRBJ2-5; TRBD1 matches at 7 bases. This CDR3 has 16 residues. J was trimmed by 1 base and V by 4 bases; bases with no gene match: 9. The germline CDR1 and CDR2 sequences are MNHNS and SASEGT. This CDR3 is CASSGADRAIQETQYF. CDR3 nucleotide sequence: TGTGCCAGCAGTGGGGCCGACAGGGCGATCCAAGAGACCCAGTACTTC.

The rearrangement links TRBV4-1 to TRBJ2-2, with 7 bases lining up with TRBD1. Per the germline V gene, CDR1 is MGHRA and CDR2 is YSYEKL. Losses at the gene ends were 2 bases for V and 5 bases for J; bases not matched to a gene: 14. The CDR3 runs 18 residues. The CDR3 region is CASSQSPRGRGWTGELFF. The DNA for the CDR3 is TGCGCCAGCAGCCAAAGCCCGAGAGGCAGGGGGTGGACCGGGGAGCTGTTTTTT.

The chain has TRBV6-1 and TRBJ2-3; D uncertain. The CDR3 is 16 amino acids. V lost 4 bases and J 0 bases, leaving 14 bases between the germline ends. Germline CDR1 is MNHNS and CDR2 is SASEGT. As DNA, the CDR3 is TGTGCCAGCAGTGCACTCGTTCGAACTAGCACAGATACGCAGTATTTT. As protein: CASSALVRTSTDTQYF.

The gene calls are TRBV6-6 and TRBJ2-2, with 9 bases lining up with TRBD1. The J segment lost 5 bases and the V segment lost 6 bases, leaving 4 bases of the junction unmatched. CDR1 and CDR2 (germline): MNHNY, SVGAGI (reference sequence). The CDR3 is made up of 14 amino acids. DNA of the CDR3: TGTGCCAGCAGACCGGGACAGGGAACCGGGGAGCTGTTTTTT. This gives the protein CASRPGQGTGELFF.

The V gene is TRBV25-1, the J gene TRBJ1-3; D is ambiguous. Trimming cost V 3 bases and J 0 bases, with 15 bases left between them. Germline V gene lookup returns CDR1 MGHDK and CDR2 SYGVNS. There are 17 residues in the CDR3. In nucleotides, the CDR3 is TGTGCCAGCAGTGAGTTGGCAGGTCGGTTCTCTGGAAACACCATATATTTT. The encoded protein is CASSELAGRFSGNTIYF.

The rearrangement uses TRBV25-1 and TRBJ1-4; D uncertain. The CDR3 sequence is 14 residues long. V gave up 2 bases and J gave up 4 bases, with 8 bases separating them. Per germline, CDR1 MGHDK and CDR2 SYGVNS. The CDR3 bases are TGTGCCAGCAGTGAAGGGCGGCTTAATGAAAAACTGTTTTTT. It codes for CASSEGRLNEKLFF.

J is TRBJ2-7 and V is TRBV30, with D possibly matching TRBD1 (6 bases). The CDR3 loop spans 13 amino acids. Looked up from germline, CDR1 is GTSNPN and CDR2 is SVGIG (reference sequence). V was shortened by 2 bases and J by 4 bases, with 12 bases between the two germline ends. The CDR3, as DNA: TGTGCCTGGAGTTCCGTCAGGGGTTACGAGCAGTACTTC. Its translation: CAWSSVRGYEQYF.

V gene TRBV7-6 combines with J gene TRBJ2-3; D perhaps matches TRBD2 (6 bases). This CDR3 has 16 residues. V was trimmed by 1 base and J by 1 base, leaving 12 bases between them. The germline V gene encodes CDR1 SGHVS and CDR2 FNYEAQ. The CDR3 region is CASSLVTGSRTDTQYF. The CDR3 DNA reads TGTGCCAGCAGCTTAGTAACCGGGAGCCGCACAGATACGCAGTATTTT.

The chain carries TRBV19 and TRBJ1-3; TRBD1 might be the D (5 bases). The germline V and J ends were trimmed by 6 bases and 0 bases, with 9 bases remaining between them. Germline CDR1 reads LNHDA; CDR2 reads SQIVND (reference sequence). The CDR3 spans 14 residues. CDR3 DNA: TGTGCCAGTAGGGGGCAGAGCTCTGGAAACACCATATATTTT. This gives the protein CASRGQSSGNTIYF.

This rearrangement joins TRBV27 to TRBJ2-5, with 10 positions matching TRBD1. The germline V gene encodes CDR1 MNHEY and CDR2 SMNVEV (reference sequence). The CDR3 has 19 amino acids. The V gene end was trimmed by 0 bases and the J gene end by 3 bases; junction bases not matched to a gene: 13. Here the CDR3 reads CASSLSERSGTGVEETQYF. CDR3 in DNA: TGTGCCAGCAGTTTATCAGAACGATCCGGGACAGGGGTAGAAGAGACCCAGTACTTC.

With respect to this clone: Other DNA sequences in the same sample also yield this CDR3. The chain combines TRBV28 with TRBJ2-7; D is ambiguous. CDR1 is MDHEN, CDR2 SYDVKM, per germline. The V end lost 4 bases, the J end lost 2 bases, and 12 bases lay between the germline ends. The CDR3 consists of 14 residues. CDR3 residues: CASSSTDAAYEQYF. CDR3 coding DNA: TGTGCCAGCAGTTCCACGGACGCGGCCTACGAGCAGTACTTC.

The chain recombines TRBV5-1 with TRBJ2-1, with 12 bases lining up with TRBD2. J was trimmed by 10 bases and V by 0 bases; bases with no gene match: 8. CDR1 SGHRS and CDR2 YFSETQ come from the germline V gene. This CDR3 spans 16 amino acids. The CDR3 sequence: CASSLEGTSGFGEQFF. The DNA of the CDR3 is TGCGCCAGCAGCTTGGAAGGGACTAGCGGGTTCGGGGAGCAGTTCTTC.

The chain uses TRBV5-3 and TRBJ2-5, with 12 bases that match TRBD2. TRBV5-3 carries the ORF label, with uncertain function. V lost 4 bases to trimming and J lost 5 bases; unmatched junction nucleotides: 9. This CDR3 region has 16 residues. The CDR3 sequence is CARSIPTSGSGETQYF. The CDR3 bases are TGTGCCAGAAGCATACCGACTAGCGGGAGCGGGGAGACCCAGTACTTC.